This T cell receptor (beta chain) originates from a study of CXCR3-negative and CXCR3-positive naive CD8 T cells. This CDR3 spans 14 amino acids. Germline CDR1 SGHRS, CDR2 YFSETQ. Preparation of TRB cDNA libraries relied on 5' RACE carrying UMI labels. TCRdb reprocessed the 5' RACE reads; each CDR3 protein has one entry and no DNA is given. This table holds some 39,000 distinct CDR3 sequences. The receptor comes from a human donor in good health. Some clones in this sample may be carry-over from other donors' samples. Sequences were obtained from naive CXCR3- CD8+ T cells from blood. Subset noted: CD45RO-CCR7+CD27+CD95- naive CD8+ T cells lacking CXCR3 (TNR3-). This chain connects TRBV5-1 to TRBJ2-7; the TCRdb D gene call, TRBD1, has no DNA to confirm it. The CDR3: CASALGTEAYEQYF.